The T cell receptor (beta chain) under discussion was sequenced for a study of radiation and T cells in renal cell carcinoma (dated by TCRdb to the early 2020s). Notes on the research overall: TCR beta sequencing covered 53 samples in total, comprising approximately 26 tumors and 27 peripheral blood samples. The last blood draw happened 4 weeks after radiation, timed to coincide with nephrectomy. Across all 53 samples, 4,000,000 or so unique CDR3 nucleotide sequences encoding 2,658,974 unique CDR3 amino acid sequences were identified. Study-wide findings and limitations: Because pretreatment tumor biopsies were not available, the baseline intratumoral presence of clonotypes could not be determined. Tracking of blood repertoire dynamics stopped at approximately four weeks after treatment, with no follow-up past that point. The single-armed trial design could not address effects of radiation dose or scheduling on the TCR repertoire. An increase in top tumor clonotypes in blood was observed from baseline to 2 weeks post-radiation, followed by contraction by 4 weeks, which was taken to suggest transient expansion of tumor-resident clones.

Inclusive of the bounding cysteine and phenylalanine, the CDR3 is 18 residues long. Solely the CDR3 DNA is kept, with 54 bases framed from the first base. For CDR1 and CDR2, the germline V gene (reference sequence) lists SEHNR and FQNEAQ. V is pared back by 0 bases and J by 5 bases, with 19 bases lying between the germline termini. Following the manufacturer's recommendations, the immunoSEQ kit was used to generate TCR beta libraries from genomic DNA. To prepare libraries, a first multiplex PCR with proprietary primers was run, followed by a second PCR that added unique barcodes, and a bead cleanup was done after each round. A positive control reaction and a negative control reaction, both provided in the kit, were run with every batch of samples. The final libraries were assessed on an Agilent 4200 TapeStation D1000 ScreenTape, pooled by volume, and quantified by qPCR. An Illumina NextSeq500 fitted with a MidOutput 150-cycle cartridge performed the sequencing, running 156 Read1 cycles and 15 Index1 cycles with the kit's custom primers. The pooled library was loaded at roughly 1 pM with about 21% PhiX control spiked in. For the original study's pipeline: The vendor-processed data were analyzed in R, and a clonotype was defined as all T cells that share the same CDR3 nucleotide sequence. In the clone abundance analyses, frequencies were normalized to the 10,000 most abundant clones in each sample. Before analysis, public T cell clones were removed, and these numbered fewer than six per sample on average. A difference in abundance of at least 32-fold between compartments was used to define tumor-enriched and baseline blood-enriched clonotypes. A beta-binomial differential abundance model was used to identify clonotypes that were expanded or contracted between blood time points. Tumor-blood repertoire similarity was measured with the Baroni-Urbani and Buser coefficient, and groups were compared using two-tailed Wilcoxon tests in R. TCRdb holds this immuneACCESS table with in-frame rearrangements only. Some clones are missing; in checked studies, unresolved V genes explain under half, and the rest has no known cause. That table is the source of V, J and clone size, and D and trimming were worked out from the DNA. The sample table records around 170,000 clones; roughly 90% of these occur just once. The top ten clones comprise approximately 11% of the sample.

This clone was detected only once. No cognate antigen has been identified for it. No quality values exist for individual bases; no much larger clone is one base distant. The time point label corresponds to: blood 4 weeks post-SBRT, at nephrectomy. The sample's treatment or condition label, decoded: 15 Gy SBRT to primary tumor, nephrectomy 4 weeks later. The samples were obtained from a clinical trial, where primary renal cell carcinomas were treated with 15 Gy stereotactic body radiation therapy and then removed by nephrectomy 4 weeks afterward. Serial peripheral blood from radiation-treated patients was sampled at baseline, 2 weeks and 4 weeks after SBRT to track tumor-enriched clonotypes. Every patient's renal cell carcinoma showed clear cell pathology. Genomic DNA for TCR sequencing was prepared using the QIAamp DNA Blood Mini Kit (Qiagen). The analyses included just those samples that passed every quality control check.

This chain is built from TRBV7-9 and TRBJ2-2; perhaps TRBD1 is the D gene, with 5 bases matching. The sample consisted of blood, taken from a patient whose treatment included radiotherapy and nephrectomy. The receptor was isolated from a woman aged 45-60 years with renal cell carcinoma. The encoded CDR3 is CASSLAEGDSRLTGELFF. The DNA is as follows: TGTGCCAGCAGCTTAGCGGAAGGGGATAGCCGGCTTACCGGGGAGCTGTTTTTT.